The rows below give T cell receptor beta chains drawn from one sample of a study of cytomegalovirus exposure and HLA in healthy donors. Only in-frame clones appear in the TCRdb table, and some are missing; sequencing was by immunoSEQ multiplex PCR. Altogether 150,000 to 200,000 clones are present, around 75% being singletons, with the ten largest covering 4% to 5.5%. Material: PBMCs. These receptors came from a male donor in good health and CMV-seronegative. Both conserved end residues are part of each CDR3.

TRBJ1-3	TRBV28	CASSLARNTIYF
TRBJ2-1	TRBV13	CASPSGGGSNEQFF
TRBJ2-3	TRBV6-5	CASSEPGTDTQYF
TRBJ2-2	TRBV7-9	CASSLEWTSGTGELFF
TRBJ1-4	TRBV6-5	CASSTNRGRKEKLFF
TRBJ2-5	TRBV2	CASTRGTGGTQYF
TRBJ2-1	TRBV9	CASSVGGNYNEQFF
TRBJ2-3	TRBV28	CASSLIRLAGGRADTQYF
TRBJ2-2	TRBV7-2	CASSLAGLAVNTGELFF
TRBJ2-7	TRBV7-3	CASSLSTGKAYEQYF
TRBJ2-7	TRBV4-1	CASSQESGSSYEQYF
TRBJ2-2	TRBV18	CASSPWTSGLTGELFF
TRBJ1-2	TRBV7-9	CASSLTGEDGYTF
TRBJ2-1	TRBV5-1	CASSLSGGEQFF
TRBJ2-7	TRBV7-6	CASSLGTGYHEQYF
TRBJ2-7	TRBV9	CASSVGDRVGEQYF
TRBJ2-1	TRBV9	CASSPGTGTYNEQFF
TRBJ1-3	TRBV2	CASSSQGFAGNTIYF
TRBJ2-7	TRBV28	CASRTLAGESYEQYF
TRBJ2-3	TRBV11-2	CASSRLAGGKSRGTDTQYF
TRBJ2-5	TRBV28	CASRGTSLETQYF
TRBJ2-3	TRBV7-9	CASSLVGGDTQYF
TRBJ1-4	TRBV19	CASSIENEKLFF
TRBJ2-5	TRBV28	CASSSGGQETQYF
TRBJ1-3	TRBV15	CATSREEGDTIYF
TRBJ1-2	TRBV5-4	CASSQGAELNYGYTF
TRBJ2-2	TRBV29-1	CSVLTGTGELFF
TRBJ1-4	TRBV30	CAWNTGENEKLFF
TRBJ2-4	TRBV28	CASGEWGATFAPDF
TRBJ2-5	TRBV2	CASSELLGTSGETQYF
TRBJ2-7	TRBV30	CAWSGGQAYEQYF
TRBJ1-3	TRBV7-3	CASSLTGAQGTIYF
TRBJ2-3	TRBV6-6	CASRSSGRASDTQYF
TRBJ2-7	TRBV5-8	CASRTTQGVTYEQYF
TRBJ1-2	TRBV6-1	CASYAVDYGYTF
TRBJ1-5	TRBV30	CAWTLKAGNQPQHF
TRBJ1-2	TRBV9	CASSVVGGRDGYTF
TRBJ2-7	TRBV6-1	CASTTDRGYSYEQYF
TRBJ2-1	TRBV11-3	CASSFSGGPGNEQFF
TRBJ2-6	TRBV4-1	CASSPRSSGAPGANVLTF
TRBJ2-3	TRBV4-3	CASSTLGGSWGTQYF
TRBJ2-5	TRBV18	CASSYTGLGETQYF
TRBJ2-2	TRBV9	CASSSTTVTWNTGELFF
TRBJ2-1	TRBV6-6	CASSYGGYEQFF
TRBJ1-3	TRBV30	CAWRVSDNTIYF
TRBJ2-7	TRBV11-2	CASSQYYEQYF
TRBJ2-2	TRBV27	CARTRHSGGATGELFF
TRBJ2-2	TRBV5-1	CASSLRSAVGELFF
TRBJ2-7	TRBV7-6	CASSGGTYEQYF
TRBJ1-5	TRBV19	CASSIPSGTSDQPQHF
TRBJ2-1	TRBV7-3	CASSPMGTSGTVRYEQFF
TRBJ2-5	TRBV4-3	CASSQDRGGPQETQYF
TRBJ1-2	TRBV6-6	CASSYSSATGYGYTF
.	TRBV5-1	CASSSMAGTGVGEQYF